These 4 T cell receptor beta chains originate from one sample sequenced in a study of blood T cell repertoires in COVID-19. Repertoires were generated with immunoSEQ multiplex PCR, while TCRdb's copy carries only in-frame clones and drops some. The sample shows roughly 150,000 clones, 70% to 90% of them seen only once. The sample consisted of peripheral blood. These receptors were collected from a woman older than 75 with COVID-19, enrolled during active disease.

This sequence joins TRBV30 and TRBJ2-7; the match to TRBD2 covers 10 bases. The CDR3 spans 13 residues. The V gene end was trimmed by 5 bases and the J gene end by 7 bases; junction bases not matched to a gene: 8. From germline, CDR1 is GTSNPN and CDR2 SVGIG (reference sequence). CDR3 sequence reads: CAWAPSGSGEQYF. Here the CDR3 DNA reads TGTGCCTGGGCGCCTAGCGGGAGCGGGGAGCAGTACTTC.

This clone was seen more than once but under ten times. This sequence joins TRBV24-1 and TRBJ2-5; the D gene is possibly TRBD2 (5 bases). V was shortened by 9 bases and J by 2 bases, with 12 bases between the two germline ends. The length of the CDR3 is 13 residues. Germline V gives CDR1 KGHDR, CDR2 SFDVKD. The CDR3 spells CATSGRGQETQYF. In nucleotides, the CDR3 is TGTGCCACCTCTGGACGGGGACAAGAGACCCAGTACTTC.

This sequence joins TRBV19 and TRBJ2-7; D possibly corresponds to TRBD1 (5 bases). The V end lost 3 bases, the J end lost 4 bases, and 13 bases lay between the germline ends. The CDR3 runs to 14 residues. In germline, CDR1 is LNHDA, CDR2 SQIVND (reference sequence). Here the CDR3 DNA reads TGTGCCAGTAGTATTGGGGCAGGTCTATACGAGCAGTACTTC. Its protein is CASSIGAGLYEQYF.

J is TRBJ2-5 and V is TRBV11-2; D is perhaps TRBD1 (6 bases). The germline V gene encodes CDR1 SGHAT and CDR2 FQNNGV. The CDR3 length is 14 residues. Trimming stripped 5 bases from V and 5 bases from J, with 15 bases between. The CDR3 region is CASSAYRDYETQYF. The DNA of the CDR3 is TGTGCCAGCAGCGCCTACAGGGATTACGAGACCCAGTACTTC. The full variable domain, rest sourced from reference TRBV11-2 and TRBJ2-5, is EAGVAQSPRYKIIEKRQSVAFWCNPISGHATLYWYQQILGQGPKLLIQFQNNGVVDDSQLPKDRFSAERLKGVDSTLKIQPAKLEDSAVYLCASSAYRDYETQYFGPGTRLLVL.